The rows below give T cell receptor beta chains drawn from one sample of a study of cytotoxic CD8 clonotypes in ibrutinib-treated CLL. Method: immunoSEQ multiplex PCR; TCRdb's copy keeps in-frame clones and lacks some. The sample shows about 11,000 clones, around three quarters of them seen only once. The source was PBMCs, collected at disease progression, from a patient treated with ibrutinib. The source of these receptors is a human donor with chronic lymphocytic leukemia. Both conserved end residues are part of each CDR3. A D gene is named only where the DNA matches it firmly. A row's size may be missing; if present it is once, few, many or a size class.

clone size: -
V gene: TRBV6-1
D gene: TRBD1
J gene: TRBJ2-3
CDR3 protein: CASSERRGQASTDTQYF
CDR3 DNA: TGTGCCAGCAGTGAAAGGAGGGGACAGGCGTCCACAGATACGCAGTATTTT

clone size: -
V gene: TRBV7-9
D gene: -
J gene: TRBJ2-3
CDR3 protein: CASSPGPSTDTQYF
CDR3 DNA: TGTGCCAGCAGCCCAGGCCCGAGCACAGATACGCAGTATTTT

clone size: -
V gene: TRBV28
D gene: TRBD2
J gene: TRBJ2-5
CDR3 protein: CASSPRQRGQETQYF
CDR3 DNA: TGTGCCAGCAGTCCGCGCCAGCGGGGGCAAGAGACCCAGTACTTC

clone size: once
V gene: TRBV14
D gene: -
J gene: TRBJ2-7
CDR3 protein: CASSRFRDRQDPYEQYF
CDR3 DNA: TGTGCCAGCAGCCGATTCCGCGACCGACAGGATCCCTACGAGCAGTACTTC

clone size: once
V gene: TRBV10-3
D gene: -
J gene: TRBJ1-2
CDR3 protein: CAISEKDSKGYGYTF
CDR3 DNA: TGTGCCATCAGTGAGAAGGACTCGAAGGGGTATGGCTACACCTTC

clone size: -
V gene: TRBV19
D gene: -
J gene: TRBJ1-5
CDR3 protein: CASSIGRATGDQPQHF
CDR3 DNA: TGTGCCAGTAGTATTGGCAGAGCGACTGGGGATCAGCCCCAGCATTTT

clone size: few
V gene: TRBV6-1
D gene: -
J gene: TRBJ2-5
CDR3 protein: CATQTSLGPKETQYF
CDR3 DNA: TGTGCCACCCAGACTAGTTTGGGGCCAAAAGAGACCCAGTACTTC

clone size: medium-sized
V gene: TRBV4-1
D gene: TRBD2
J gene: TRBJ2-7
CDR3 protein: CASSRNLPTSGGTLYEQYF
CDR3 DNA: TGCGCCAGCAGCCGCAACCTCCCGACTAGCGGGGGAACTTTGTACGAGCAGTACTTC

clone size: few
V gene: TRBV10-3
D gene: -
J gene: TRBJ1-3
CDR3 protein: CAISGTVNSGNTIYF
CDR3 DNA: TGTGCCATCAGTGGGACAGTCAACTCTGGAAACACCATATATTTT

clone size: -
V gene: TRBV5-1
D gene: -
J gene: TRBJ2-7
CDR3 protein: CASSPRTGTVSYEQYF
CDR3 DNA: TGCGCCAGCAGCCCACGGACCGGGACGGTCTCCTACGAGCAGTACTTC

clone size: -
V gene: TRBV11-2
D gene: TRBD1
J gene: TRBJ1-5
CDR3 protein: CASSATGSQPQHF
CDR3 DNA: TGTGCCAGCAGCGCGACAGGGTCCCAGCCCCAGCATTTT

clone size: -
V gene: TRBV7-9
D gene: -
J gene: TRBJ2-1
CDR3 protein: CASSLGLRNEQFF
CDR3 DNA: TGTGCCAGCAGCTTGGGGTTGCGGAATGAGCAGTTCTTC

clone size: -
V gene: TRBV7-8
D gene: -
J gene: TRBJ1-1
CDR3 protein: CASSLTPGNTEAFF
CDR3 DNA: TGTGCCAGCAGCTTAACCCCTGGGAACACTGAAGCTTTCTTT

clone size: -
V gene: TRBV28
D gene: -
J gene: TRBJ2-5
CDR3 protein: CASSSPEVGYQETQYF
CDR3 DNA: TGTGCCAGCAGTTCCCCGGAGGTGGGGTATCAAGAGACCCAGTACTTC

clone size: -
V gene: TRBV5-5
D gene: -
J gene: TRBJ1-2
CDR3 protein: CASLGTNYGYTF
CDR3 DNA: TGTGCCAGCCTAGGGACTAACTATGGCTACACCTTC

clone size: -
V gene: TRBV7-9
D gene: -
J gene: TRBJ2-3
CDR3 protein: CASSLDRAGSDTQYF
CDR3 DNA: TGTGCCAGCAGCTTAGATAGGGCCGGGTCAGATACGCAGTATTTT

clone size: -
V gene: TRBV5-1
D gene: -
J gene: TRBJ2-5
CDR3 protein: CASSLAPEETQYF
CDR3 DNA: TGCGCCAGCAGCTTGGCCCCCGAAGAGACCCAGTACTTC

clone size: -
V gene: TRBV7-8
D gene: -
J gene: TRBJ1-5
CDR3 protein: CASTLTPFGQPQHF
CDR3 DNA: TGTGCCAGCACTCTGACCCCGTTTGGTCAGCCCCAGCATTTT

clone size: -
V gene: TRBV19
D gene: -
J gene: TRBJ2-1
CDR3 protein: CASSMDGSSYNEQFF
CDR3 DNA: TGTGCCAGTAGTATGGACGGGAGCTCCTACAATGAGCAGTTCTTC